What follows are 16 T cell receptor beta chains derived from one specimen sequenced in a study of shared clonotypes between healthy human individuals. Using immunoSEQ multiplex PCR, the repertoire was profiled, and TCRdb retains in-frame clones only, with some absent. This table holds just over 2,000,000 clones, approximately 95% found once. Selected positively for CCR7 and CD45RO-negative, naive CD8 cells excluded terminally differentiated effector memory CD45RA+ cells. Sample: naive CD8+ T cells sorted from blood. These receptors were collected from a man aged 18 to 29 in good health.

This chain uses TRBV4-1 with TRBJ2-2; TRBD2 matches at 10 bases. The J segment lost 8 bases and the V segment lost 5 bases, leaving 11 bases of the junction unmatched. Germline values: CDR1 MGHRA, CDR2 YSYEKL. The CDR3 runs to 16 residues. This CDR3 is CASSFLAGALRGELFF. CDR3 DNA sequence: TGCGCCAGCAGCTTTCTAGCGGGGGCCCTCAGGGGGGAGCTGTTTTTT.

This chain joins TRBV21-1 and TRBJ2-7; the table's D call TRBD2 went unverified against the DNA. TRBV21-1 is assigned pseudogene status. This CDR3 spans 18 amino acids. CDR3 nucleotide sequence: TGTGCCAGCAGCAAAGAAGCACACCCGGGGGGGCGGGACTACGAGCAGTACTTC. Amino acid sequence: CASSKEAHPGGRDYEQYF.

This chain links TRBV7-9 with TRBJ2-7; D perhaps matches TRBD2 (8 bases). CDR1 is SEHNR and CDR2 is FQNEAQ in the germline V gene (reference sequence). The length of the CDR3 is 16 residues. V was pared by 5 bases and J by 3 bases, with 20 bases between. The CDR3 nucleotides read TGTGCCAGCAGCCGACGGGAGGGGGCCAATCTCTACGAGCAGTACTTC. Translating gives CASSRREGANLYEQYF.

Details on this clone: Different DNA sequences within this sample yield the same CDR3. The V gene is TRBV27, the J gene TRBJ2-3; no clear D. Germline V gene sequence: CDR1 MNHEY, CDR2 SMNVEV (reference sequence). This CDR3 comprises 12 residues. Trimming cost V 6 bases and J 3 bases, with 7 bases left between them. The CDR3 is CASSLGTDTQYF. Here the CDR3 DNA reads TGTGCCAGCAGCCTCGGGACAGATACGCAGTATTTT.

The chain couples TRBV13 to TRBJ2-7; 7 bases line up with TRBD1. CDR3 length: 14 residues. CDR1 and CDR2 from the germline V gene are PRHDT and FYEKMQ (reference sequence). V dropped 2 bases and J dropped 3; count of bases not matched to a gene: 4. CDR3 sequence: CASSLWDRNYEQYF. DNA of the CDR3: TGTGCCAGCAGCTTATGGGACAGAAACTACGAGCAGTACTTC.

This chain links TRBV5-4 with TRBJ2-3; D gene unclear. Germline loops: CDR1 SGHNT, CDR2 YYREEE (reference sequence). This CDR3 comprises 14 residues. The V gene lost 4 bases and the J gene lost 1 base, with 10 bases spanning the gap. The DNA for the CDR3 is TGTGCCAGCAGCCCTTGGCCGGGCACAGATACGCAGTATTTT. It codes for CASSPWPGTDTQYF.

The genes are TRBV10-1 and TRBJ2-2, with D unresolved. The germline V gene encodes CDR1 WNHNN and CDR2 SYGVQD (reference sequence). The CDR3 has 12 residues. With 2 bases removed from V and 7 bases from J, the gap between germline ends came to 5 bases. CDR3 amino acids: CASSEVGGELFF. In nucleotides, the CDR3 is TGCGCCAGCAGTGAGGTCGGCGGGGAGCTGTTTTTT.

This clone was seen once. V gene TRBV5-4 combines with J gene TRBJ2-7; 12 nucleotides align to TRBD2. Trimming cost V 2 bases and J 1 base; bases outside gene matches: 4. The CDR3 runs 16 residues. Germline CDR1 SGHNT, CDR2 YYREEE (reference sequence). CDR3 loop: CASSFPTSGGSYEQYF. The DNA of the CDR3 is TGTGCCAGCAGCTTTCCGACTAGCGGGGGATCCTACGAGCAGTACTTC. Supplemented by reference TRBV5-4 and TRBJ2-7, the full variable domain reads ETGVTQSPTHLIKTRGQQVTLRCSSQSGHNTVSWYQQALGQGPQFIFQYYREEENGRGNFPPRFSGLQFPNYSSELNVNALELDDSALYLCASSFPTSGGSYEQYFGPGTRLTVT.

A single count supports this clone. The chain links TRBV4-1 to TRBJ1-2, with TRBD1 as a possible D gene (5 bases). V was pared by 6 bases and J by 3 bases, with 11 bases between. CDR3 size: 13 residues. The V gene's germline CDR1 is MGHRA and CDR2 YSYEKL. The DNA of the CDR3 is TGCGCCAGCAGTGGGGGGAAATACTATGGCTACACCTTC. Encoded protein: CASSGGKYYGYTF.

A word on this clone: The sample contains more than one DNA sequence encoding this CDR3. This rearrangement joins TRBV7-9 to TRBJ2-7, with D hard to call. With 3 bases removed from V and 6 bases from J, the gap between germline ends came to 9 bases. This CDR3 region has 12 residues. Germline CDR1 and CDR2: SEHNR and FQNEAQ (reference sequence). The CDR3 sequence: CASSLGFGEQYF. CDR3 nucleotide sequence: TGTGCCAGCAGCTTGGGCTTTGGCGAGCAGTACTTC.

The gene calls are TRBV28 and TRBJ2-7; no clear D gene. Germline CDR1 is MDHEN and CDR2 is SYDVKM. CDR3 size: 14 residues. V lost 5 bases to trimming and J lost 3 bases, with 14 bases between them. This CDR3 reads CASSTLTQRYEQYF. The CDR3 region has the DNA TGTGCCAGCAGTACCCTCACCCAACGCTACGAGCAGTACTTC.

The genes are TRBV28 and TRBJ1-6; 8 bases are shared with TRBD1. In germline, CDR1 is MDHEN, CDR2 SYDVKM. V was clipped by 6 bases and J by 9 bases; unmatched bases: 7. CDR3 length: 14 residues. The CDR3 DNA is TGTGCCAGCAGGTGGACAGGGTCAATTTCACCCCTCCACTTT. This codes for CASRWTGSISPLHF.

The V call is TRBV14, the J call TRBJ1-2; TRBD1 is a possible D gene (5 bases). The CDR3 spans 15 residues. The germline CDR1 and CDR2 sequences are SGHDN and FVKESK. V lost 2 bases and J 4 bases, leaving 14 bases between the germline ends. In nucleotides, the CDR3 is TGTGCCAGCAGCCAATTCCGGGACTTGGCCTATGGCTACACCTTC. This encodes CASSQFRDLAYGYTF.

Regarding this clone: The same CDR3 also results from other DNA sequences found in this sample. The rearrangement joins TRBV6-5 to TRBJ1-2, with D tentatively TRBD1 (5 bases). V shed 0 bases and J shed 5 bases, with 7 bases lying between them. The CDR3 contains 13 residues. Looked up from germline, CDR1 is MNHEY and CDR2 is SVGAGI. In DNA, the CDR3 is TGTGCCAGCAGTTACTCCCAGGGTTATGGCTACACCTTC. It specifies CASSYSQGYGYTF.

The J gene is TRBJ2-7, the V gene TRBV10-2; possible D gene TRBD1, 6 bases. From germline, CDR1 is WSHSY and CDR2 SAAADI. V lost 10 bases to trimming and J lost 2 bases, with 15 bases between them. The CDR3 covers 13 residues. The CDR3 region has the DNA TGCGCCACCGGCCCTACAGGGCCCTACGAGCAGTACTTC. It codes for CATGPTGPYEQYF.

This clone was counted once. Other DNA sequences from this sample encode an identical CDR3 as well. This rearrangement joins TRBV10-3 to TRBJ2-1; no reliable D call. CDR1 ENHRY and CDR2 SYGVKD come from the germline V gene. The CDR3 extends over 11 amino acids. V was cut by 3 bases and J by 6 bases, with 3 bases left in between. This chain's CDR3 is CAISDSNEQFF. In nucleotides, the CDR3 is TGTGCCATCAGTGACTCCAATGAGCAGTTCTTC.